Each of the 2 T cell receptor beta chains below was sequenced from the same sample in a study of shared clonotypes between healthy human individuals. Generated by immunoSEQ multiplex PCR, the TCRdb table keeps only in-frame clones and is missing some. This table has over 2 million clones, about 95% appearing once. The source material was naive CD4+ T cells sorted from blood. Subset here: CD45RA+ positively selected. The receptors shown here come from a man aged 18 to 30 in good health.

The gene calls are TRBV4-3 and TRBJ2-5, with TRBD2 matching 14 bases. Looked up from germline, CDR1 is LGHNA and CDR2 is YSLEER. Unmatched junction bases numbered 7, after V lost 0 bases and J lost 7 bases. CDR3 length: 17 amino acids. The CDR3 reads CASSQDRLAGGFGTQYF. The DNA of the CDR3 is TGCGCCAGCAGCCAAGATAGACTAGCGGGAGGGTTCGGGACCCAGTACTTC.

CDR3 bases: TGTGCCAGCAGTGTCTTTACGGGAGACAAAAACATTCAGTACTTC. The encoded protein is CASSVFTGDKNIQYF. J is TRBJ2-4 and V is TRBV28; D might be TRBD2 (6 bases). CDR1 is MDHEN and CDR2 is SYDVKM in the germline V gene. The CDR3 spans 15 residues. The V and J ends lost 5 bases and 3 bases respectively, with 14 bases between them.